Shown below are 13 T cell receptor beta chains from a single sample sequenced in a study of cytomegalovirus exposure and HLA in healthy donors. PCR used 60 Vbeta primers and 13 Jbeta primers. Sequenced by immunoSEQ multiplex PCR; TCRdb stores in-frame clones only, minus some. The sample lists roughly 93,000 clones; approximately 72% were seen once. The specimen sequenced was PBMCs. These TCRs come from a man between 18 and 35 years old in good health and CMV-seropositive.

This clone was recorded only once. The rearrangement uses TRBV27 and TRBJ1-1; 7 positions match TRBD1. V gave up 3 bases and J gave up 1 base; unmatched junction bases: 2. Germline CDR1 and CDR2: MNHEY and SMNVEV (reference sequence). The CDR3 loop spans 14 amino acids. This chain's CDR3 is CASSLTGPNTEAFF. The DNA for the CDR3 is TGTGCCAGCAGTTTGACAGGGCCGAACACTGAAGCTTTCTTT.

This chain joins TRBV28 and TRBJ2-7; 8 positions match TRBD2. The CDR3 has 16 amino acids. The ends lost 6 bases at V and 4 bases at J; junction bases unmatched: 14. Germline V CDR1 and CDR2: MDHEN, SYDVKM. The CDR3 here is CASSPTALAGLYEQYF. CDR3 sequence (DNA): TGTGCCAGCAGCCCTACCGCGCTAGCGGGCCTTTACGAGCAGTACTTC.

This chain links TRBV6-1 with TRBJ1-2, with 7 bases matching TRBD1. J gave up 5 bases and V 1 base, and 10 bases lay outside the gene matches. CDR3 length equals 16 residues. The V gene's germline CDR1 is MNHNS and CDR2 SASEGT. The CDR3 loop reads CASSEGGKGARYGYTF. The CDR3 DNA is TGTGCCAGCAGTGAAGGGGGGAAGGGGGCGCGGTATGGCTACACCTTC.

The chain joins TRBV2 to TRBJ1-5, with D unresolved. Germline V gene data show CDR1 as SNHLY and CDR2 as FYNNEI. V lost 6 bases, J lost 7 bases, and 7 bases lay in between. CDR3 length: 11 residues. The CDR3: CASSPGQPQHF. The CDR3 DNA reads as TGTGCCAGCAGCCCGGGGCAGCCCCAGCATTTT.

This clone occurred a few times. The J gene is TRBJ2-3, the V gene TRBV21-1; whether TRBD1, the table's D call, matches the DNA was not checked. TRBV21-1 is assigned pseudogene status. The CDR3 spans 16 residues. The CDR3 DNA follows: TGTGCCAGTCTCCCCGGTCGGGGACACCCCGCAGATACGCAGTATTTT. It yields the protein CASLPGRGHPADTQYF.

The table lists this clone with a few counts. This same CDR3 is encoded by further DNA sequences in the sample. DNA for the CDR3: TGTGCCACCAGCAGGACAGGCCTCTATGGCTACACCTTC. As protein: CATSRTGLYGYTF. The chain joins TRBV15 to TRBJ1-2, with D possibly being TRBD1 (6 bases). V lost 3 bases, J lost 4 bases, and 9 bases lay in between. CDR1 and CDR2 (germline): LNHNV, YYDKDF (reference sequence). This CDR3 has 13 residues.

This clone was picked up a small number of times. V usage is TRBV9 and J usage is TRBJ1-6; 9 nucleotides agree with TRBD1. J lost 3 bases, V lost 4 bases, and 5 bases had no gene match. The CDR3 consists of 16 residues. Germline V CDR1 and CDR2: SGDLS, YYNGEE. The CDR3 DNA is TGTGCCAGCAGCAAAACAGGGGGCGGCTATAATTCACCCCTCCACTTT. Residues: CASSKTGGGYNSPLHF.

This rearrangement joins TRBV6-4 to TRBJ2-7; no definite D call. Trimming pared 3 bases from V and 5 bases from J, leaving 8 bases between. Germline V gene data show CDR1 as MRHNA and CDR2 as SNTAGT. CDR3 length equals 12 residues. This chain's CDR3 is CASSEVVDEQYF. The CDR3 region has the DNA TGTGCCAGCAGTGAAGTAGTGGACGAGCAGTACTTC.

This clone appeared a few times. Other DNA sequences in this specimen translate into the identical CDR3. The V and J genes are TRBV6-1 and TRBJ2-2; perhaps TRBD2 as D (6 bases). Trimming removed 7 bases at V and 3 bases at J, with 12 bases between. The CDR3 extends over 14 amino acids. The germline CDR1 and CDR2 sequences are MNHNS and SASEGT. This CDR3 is CASKGGGDTGELFF. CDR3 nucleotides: TGTGCCAGCAAAGGAGGAGGGGACACCGGGGAGCTGTTTTTT.

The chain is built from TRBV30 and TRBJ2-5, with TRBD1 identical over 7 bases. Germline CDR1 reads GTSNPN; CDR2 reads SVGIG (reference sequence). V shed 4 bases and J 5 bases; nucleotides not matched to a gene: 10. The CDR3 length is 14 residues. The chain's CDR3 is CAWTRQGVGETQYF. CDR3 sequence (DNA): TGTGCCTGGACCCGACAGGGCGTCGGGGAGACCCAGTACTTC.

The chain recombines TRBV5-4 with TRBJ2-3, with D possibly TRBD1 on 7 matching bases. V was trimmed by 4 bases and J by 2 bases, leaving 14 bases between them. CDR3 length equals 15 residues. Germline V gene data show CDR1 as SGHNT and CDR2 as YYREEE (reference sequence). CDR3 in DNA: TGTGCCAGCAGCCCGGGGGACAGCCTCACAGATACGCAGTATTTT. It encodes CASSPGDSLTDTQYF.

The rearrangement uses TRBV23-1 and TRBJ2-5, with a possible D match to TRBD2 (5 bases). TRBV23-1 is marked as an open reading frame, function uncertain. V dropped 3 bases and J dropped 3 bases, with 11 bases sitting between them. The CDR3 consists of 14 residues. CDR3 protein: CASSHLTREETQYF. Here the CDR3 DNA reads TGCGCCAGCAGTCATCTCACTAGGGAAGAGACCCAGTACTTC.

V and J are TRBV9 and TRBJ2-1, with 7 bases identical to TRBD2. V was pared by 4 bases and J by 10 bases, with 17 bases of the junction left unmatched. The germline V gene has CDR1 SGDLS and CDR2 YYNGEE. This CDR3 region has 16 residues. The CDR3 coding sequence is TGTGCCAGCAGCACGACCTCGTGGGGCGGGGGAGGGGAGCAGTTCTTC. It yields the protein CASSTTSWGGGGEQFF.